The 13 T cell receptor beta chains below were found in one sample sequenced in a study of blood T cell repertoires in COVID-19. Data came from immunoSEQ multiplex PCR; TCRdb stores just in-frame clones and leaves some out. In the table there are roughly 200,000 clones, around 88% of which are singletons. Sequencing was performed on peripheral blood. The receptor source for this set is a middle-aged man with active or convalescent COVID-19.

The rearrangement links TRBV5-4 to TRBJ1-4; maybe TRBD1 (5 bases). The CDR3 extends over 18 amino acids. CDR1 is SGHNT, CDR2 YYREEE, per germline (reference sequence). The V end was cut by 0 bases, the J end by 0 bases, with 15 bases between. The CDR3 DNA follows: TGTGCCAGCAGCTTGGCCATCGGGGGAAGGGCAACTAATGAAAAACTGTTTTTT. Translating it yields CASSLAIGGRATNEKLFF.

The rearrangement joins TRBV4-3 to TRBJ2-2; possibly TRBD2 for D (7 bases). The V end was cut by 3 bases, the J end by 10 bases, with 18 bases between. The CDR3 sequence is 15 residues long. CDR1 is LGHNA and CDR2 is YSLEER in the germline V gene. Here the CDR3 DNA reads TGCGCCAGCAGCCACGGGCGGGGGCGGCCCCAGGAGCTGTTTTTT. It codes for CASSHGRGRPQELFF.

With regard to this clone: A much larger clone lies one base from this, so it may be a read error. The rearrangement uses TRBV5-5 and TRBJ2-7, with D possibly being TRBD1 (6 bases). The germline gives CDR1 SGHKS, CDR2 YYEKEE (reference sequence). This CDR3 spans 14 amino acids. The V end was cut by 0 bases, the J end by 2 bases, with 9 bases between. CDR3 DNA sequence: TGTGCCAGCAGCTTGGAACAGGGACCCTACGAGCAGTACTTC. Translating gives CASSLEQGPYEQYF.

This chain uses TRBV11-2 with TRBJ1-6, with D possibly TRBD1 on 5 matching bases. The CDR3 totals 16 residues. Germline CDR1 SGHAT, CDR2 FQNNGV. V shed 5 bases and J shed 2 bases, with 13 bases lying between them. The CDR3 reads CASSRVTGTYNSPLHF. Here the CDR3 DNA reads TGTGCCAGCAGCCGGGTCACAGGAACCTATAATTCACCCCTCCACTTT.

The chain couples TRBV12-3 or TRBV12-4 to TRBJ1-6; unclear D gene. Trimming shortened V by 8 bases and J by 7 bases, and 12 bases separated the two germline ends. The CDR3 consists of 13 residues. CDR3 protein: CASCRRKNSPLHF. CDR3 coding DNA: TGTGCCAGCTGCCGGCGGAAGAATTCACCCCTCCACTTT.

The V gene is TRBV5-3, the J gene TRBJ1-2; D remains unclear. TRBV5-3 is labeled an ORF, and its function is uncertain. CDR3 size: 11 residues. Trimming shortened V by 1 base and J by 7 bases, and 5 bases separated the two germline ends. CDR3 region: CARSLSGGYTF. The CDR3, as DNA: TGTGCCAGAAGCTTGTCGGGTGGCTACACCTTC.

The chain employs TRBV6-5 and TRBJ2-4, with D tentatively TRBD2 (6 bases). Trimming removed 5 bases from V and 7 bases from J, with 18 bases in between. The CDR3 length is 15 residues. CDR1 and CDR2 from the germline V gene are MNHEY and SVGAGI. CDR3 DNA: TGTGCCAGCAGTCAACCCAGTGGAGGGCAGAACATTCAGTACTTC. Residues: CASSQPSGGQNIQYF.

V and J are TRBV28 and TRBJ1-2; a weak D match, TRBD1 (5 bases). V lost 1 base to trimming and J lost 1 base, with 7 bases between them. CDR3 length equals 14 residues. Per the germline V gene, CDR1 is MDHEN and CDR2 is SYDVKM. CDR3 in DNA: TGTGCCAGCAGTTTATCCCAGGGTAACTATGGCTACACCTTC. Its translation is CASSLSQGNYGYTF.

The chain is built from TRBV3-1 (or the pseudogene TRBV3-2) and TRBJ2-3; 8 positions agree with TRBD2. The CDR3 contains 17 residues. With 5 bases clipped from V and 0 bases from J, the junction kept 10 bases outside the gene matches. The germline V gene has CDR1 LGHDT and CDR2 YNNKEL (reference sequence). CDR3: CASSLPGGGASTDTQYF. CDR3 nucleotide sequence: TGTGCCAGCAGCTTACCGGGGGGGGGCGCGAGCACAGATACGCAGTATTTT.

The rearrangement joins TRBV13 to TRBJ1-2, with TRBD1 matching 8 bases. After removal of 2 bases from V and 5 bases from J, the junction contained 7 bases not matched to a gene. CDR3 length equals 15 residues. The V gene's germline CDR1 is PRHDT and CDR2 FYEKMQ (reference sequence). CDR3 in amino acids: CASSLWDRNIYGYTF. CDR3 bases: TGTGCCAGCAGCTTATGGGACAGGAACATTTATGGCTACACCTTC.

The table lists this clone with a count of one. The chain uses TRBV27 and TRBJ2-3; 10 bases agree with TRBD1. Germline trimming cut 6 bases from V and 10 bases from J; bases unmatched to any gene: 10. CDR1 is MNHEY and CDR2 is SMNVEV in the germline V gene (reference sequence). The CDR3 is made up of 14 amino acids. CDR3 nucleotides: TGTGCCAGCAGCGGGACAGGGGATAAGTGGGCGCAGTATTTT. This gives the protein CASSGTGDKWAQYF.

The DNA for the CDR3 is TGTGCCAGCAGCCTCGGGTCTCTGGGCTACACCTTC. Its translation: CASSLGSLGYTF. V usage is TRBV6-5 and J usage is TRBJ1-2; unclear D gene. Germline CDR1 MNHEY, CDR2 SVGAGI. The CDR3 sequence is 12 residues long. V was cut by 6 bases and J by 8 bases, with 13 bases left in between.

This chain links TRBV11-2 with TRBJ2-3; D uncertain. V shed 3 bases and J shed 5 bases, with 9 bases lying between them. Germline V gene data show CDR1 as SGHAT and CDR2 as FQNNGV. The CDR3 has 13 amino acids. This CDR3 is CASSFVHGDTQYF. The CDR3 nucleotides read TGTGCCAGCAGCTTCGTACATGGAGATACGCAGTATTTT.